Each of the 32 T cell receptor beta chains below was sequenced from the same sample in a study of blood T cell repertoires in COVID-19. TCRdb keeps only in-frame clones here, not all; method: immunoSEQ multiplex PCR. Altogether about 140,000 clones are present, almost 85% being singletons, with the ten largest covering roughly 2.9%. The sample consisted of peripheral blood. The receptors shown here come from a man aged 50 to 60 with acute or convalescent COVID-19.

CDR3 sequence (DNA): TGTGCCACCAGTCCGGGACAGGGAGCCGAGACCCAGTACTTC. It encodes CATSPGQGAETQYF. The gene calls are TRBV24-1 and TRBJ2-5; 9 bases line up with TRBD1. In germline, CDR1 is KGHDR, CDR2 SFDVKD. Germline trimming cut 6 bases from V and 5 bases from J; bases unmatched to any gene: 6. The CDR3 totals 14 residues.

The CDR3 is CASSLTGQGYGYTF. CDR3 sequence (DNA): TGTGCCAGCAGCTTAACAGGACAGGGGTATGGCTACACCTTC. The gene calls are TRBV7-8 and TRBJ1-2; 9 bases are shared with TRBD1. This CDR3 contains 14 residues. CDR1 is SGHVS, CDR2 FQNEAQ, per germline. The ends lost 2 bases at V and 5 bases at J; junction bases unmatched: 3. Full variable domain (rest looked up from reference TRBV7-8 and TRBJ1-2): GAGVSQSPRYKVAKRGQDVALRCDPISGHVSLFWYQQALGQGPEFLTYFQNEAQLDKSGLPSDRFFAERPEGSVSTLKIQRTQQEDSAVYLCASSLTGQGYGYTFGSGTRLTVV.

Regarding this clone: The junction and the germline gene differ at one end; a read error may be behind it. This chain connects TRBV6-6 to TRBJ2-1, with 7 nucleotides matching TRBD1. The CDR3 extends over 13 amino acids. CDR1 and CDR2 (germline): MNHNY, SVGAGI (reference sequence). In DNA, the CDR3 is TGTGCCAGCAGTTATGAACAGGGGTCATTAGGGATCTTC. Protein product: CASSYEQGSLGIF.

The rearrangement uses TRBV5-1 and TRBJ2-3; 9 bases are shared with TRBD2. The trim removed 4 bases at V and 5 bases at J, leaving 8 bases unmatched. Germline CDR1 and CDR2: SGHRS and YFSETQ. This CDR3 contains 15 residues. The CDR3 nucleotides read TGCGCCAGCAGCCGTGGCGGGGGGGCTGGAGATACGCAGTATTTT. Its translation: CASSRGGGAGDTQYF. Based on the CDR3 plus reference TRBV5-1 and TRBJ2-3, the full variable domain is KAGVTQTPRYLIKTRGQQVTLSCSPISGHRSVSWYQQTPGQGLQFLFEYFSETQRNKGNFPGRFSGRQFSNSRSEMNVSTLELGDSALYLCASSRGGGAGDTQYFGPGTRLTVL.

The chain uses TRBV27 and TRBJ1-5; D is unresolved. V lost 4 bases to trimming and J lost 5 bases, with 9 bases between them. The CDR3 covers 13 residues. Per germline, CDR1 MNHEY and CDR2 SMNVEV (reference sequence). CDR3 DNA sequence: TGTGCCAGCAGTTCGCACTCCCATCAGCCCCAGCATTTT. Translated: CASSSHSHQPQHF.

CDR3 nucleotide sequence: TGCGCCAGCAGCCAAGAGTCCGTAGCCGTAGCCAAAAACATTCAGTACTTC. Translated, it gives CASSQESVAVAKNIQYF. This chain connects TRBV4-1 to TRBJ2-4; D is undetermined. The CDR3 runs 17 residues. V was clipped by 0 bases and J by 0 bases, with 12 bases between them. CDR1 and CDR2 (germline): MGHRA, YSYEKL.

The chain joins TRBV2 to TRBJ2-3, with a possible D match to TRBD2 (5 bases). CDR1 and CDR2 from the germline V gene are SNHLY and FYNNEI. V dropped 4 bases and J dropped 3 bases, with 11 bases sitting between them. CDR3 length: 14 amino acids. CDR3 region: CASSARDWTDTQYF. CDR3 DNA: TGTGCCAGCAGTGCACGGGATTGGACAGATACGCAGTATTTT.

This clone was picked up one time. The chain couples TRBV18 to TRBJ1-4; D unresolved. Germline V gene lookup returns CDR1 KGHSH and CDR2 LQKENI. CDR3 length equals 14 residues. Trimming took 8 bases from V and 4 from J, leaving 14 bases between them. The CDR3 DNA sequence: TGTGCCAGCGCCCCCTCTATAGATAATGAAAAACTGTTTTTT. It specifies CASAPSIDNEKLFF.

The gene calls are TRBV19 and TRBJ2-6; D uncertain. CDR3 length: 14 amino acids. V dropped 10 bases and J dropped 0 bases, with 10 bases sitting between them. Germline V lookup: CDR1 LNHDA, CDR2 SQIVND (reference sequence). CDR3 residues: CATDEDSGANVLTF. The DNA for the CDR3 is TGTGCCACCGACGAGGACTCTGGGGCCAACGTCCTGACTTTC.

This chain joins TRBV25-1 and TRBJ2-6; 7 nucleotides align to TRBD1. J gave up 0 bases and V 5 bases, and 7 bases lay outside the gene matches. The V gene's germline CDR1 is MGHDK and CDR2 SYGVNS. The CDR3 length is 17 residues. The CDR3 reads CASSRRQGASGANVLTF. As DNA, the CDR3 is TGTGCCAGCAGTAGGAGACAGGGTGCCTCTGGGGCCAACGTCCTGACTTTC.

This clone has just a few counts. This chain uses TRBV16 with TRBJ1-2; possibly TRBD1 for D (5 bases). The V end was cut by 2 bases, the J end by 4 bases, with 8 bases between. CDR1 and CDR2 (germline): KGHSY, FQNENV. CDR3 length equals 13 residues. In DNA, the CDR3 is TGTGCCAGCAGCCAAGGGCAGGGCTATGGCTACACCTTC. It is translated as CASSQGQGYGYTF.

The chain carries TRBV6-2 or TRBV6-3 and TRBJ1-2; 7 bases are a match to TRBD1. CDR1 and CDR2 from the germline V gene are MNHEY and SVGEGT. V shed 6 bases and J 7 bases; nucleotides not matched to a gene: 20. This CDR3 has 17 amino acids. The CDR3 protein is CASSPSYTLDRAGGYTF. CDR3 DNA sequence: TGTGCCAGCAGCCCGTCCTACACCCTAGACAGGGCGGGTGGCTACACCTTC.

V usage is TRBV6-4 and J usage is TRBJ1-2; D not certain. Trimming took 4 bases from V and 4 from J, leaving 13 bases between them. This CDR3 is 14 amino acids long. Germline V CDR1 and CDR2: MRHNA, SNTAGT. DNA of the CDR3: TGTGCCAGCAGTGCAGGAGGCGCGGGCTATGGCTACACCTTC. Amino acids: CASSAGGAGYGYTF.

This chain uses TRBV9 with TRBJ1-1, with a weak D call TRBD1 (6 bases). The V gene lost 3 bases and the J gene lost 2 bases, with 8 bases spanning the gap. The CDR3 runs to 13 residues. Germline CDR1 reads SGDLS; CDR2 reads YYNGEE. This CDR3 is CASSGTDNTEAFF. CDR3 bases: TGTGCCAGCAGCGGGACAGACAACACTGAAGCTTTCTTT.

This clone was recorded once. This chain joins TRBV3-1 (or the pseudogene TRBV3-2) and TRBJ2-5; TRBD1 matches 9 bases. The CDR3 has 16 amino acids. Germline trimming cut 1 base from V and 2 bases from J; bases unmatched to any gene: 5. Germline V gene data show CDR1 as LGHDT and CDR2 as YNNKEL (reference sequence). In DNA form, the CDR3 reads TGTGCCAGCAGCCAAGCCGGGACAGGGATGCAAGAGACCCAGTACTTC. It translates to CASSQAGTGMQETQYF.

CDR3 DNA: TGTGCCAGCAGTGACACTAGCACGGATGAGCAGTTCTTC. This sequence encodes CASSDTSTDEQFF. This sequence joins TRBV6-4 and TRBJ2-1, with a weak D call TRBD2 (6 bases). The germline V gene encodes CDR1 MRHNA and CDR2 SNTAGT. With 2 bases removed from V and 8 bases from J, the gap between germline ends came to 10 bases. There are 13 residues in the CDR3.

CDR3 nucleotides: TGCGCCAGCAGGGAGGGGGGGCTCGCGAATGAAAAACTGTTTTTT. Translating it yields CASREGGLANEKLFF. This chain joins TRBV5-1 and TRBJ1-4, with a tentative D call TRBD1 (6 bases). The germline V and J ends were trimmed by 5 bases and 5 bases, with 16 bases remaining between them. CDR1 is SGHRS, CDR2 YFSETQ, per germline. The CDR3 has 15 amino acids.

The rearrangement links TRBV10-3 to TRBJ2-1, with D possibly matching TRBD1 (6 bases). CDR3 length: 17 amino acids. Deletions cut 7 bases from V and 0 bases from J, with 19 bases between. The germline gives CDR1 ENHRY, CDR2 SYGVKD. CDR3 nucleotide sequence: TGTGCCATCAAAAGGGGGATACTAGAGAGCTCCTACAATGAGCAGTTCTTC. Its translation is CAIKRGILESSYNEQFF.

V is TRBV27 and J is TRBJ1-1, with D hard to call. The germline CDR1 and CDR2 sequences are MNHEY and SMNVEV (reference sequence). CDR3 size: 19 residues. The V gene lost 0 bases and the J gene lost 0 bases, with 20 bases spanning the gap. The CDR3 DNA reads TGTGCCAGCAGTTTATCACCCCAAGCGGGCAGTCCGATGAACACTGAAGCTTTCTTT. Translating it yields CASSLSPQAGSPMNTEAFF.

Comments on this clone: Additional DNA sequences in this sample encode the identical CDR3. The V and J genes are TRBV2 and TRBJ1-4; 7 bases are a match to TRBD1. The CDR3 totals 15 residues. V gave up 2 bases and J gave up 3 bases; unmatched junction bases: 3. The germline V gene encodes CDR1 SNHLY and CDR2 FYNNEI. CDR3 amino acids: CASSENRGANEKLFF. CDR3 nucleotide sequence: TGTGCCAGCAGTGAAAACAGGGGAGCTAATGAAAAACTGTTTTTT. Using reference TRBV2 and TRBJ1-4 for the parts outside the CDR3, the full variable domain is EPEVTQTPSHQVTQMGQEVILRCVPISNHLYFYWYRQILGQKVEFLVSFYNNEISEKSEIFDDQFSVERPDGSNFTLKIRSTKLEDSAMYFCASSENRGANEKLFFGSGTQLSVL.

The chain recombines TRBV6-5 with TRBJ1-2, with D tentatively TRBD1 (5 bases). Germline CDR1 reads MNHEY; CDR2 reads SVGAGI. The CDR3 extends over 12 amino acids. The V end lost 6 bases, the J end lost 3 bases, and 8 bases lay between the germline ends. The CDR3 protein is CASRTGDYGYTF. CDR3 DNA: TGTGCCAGCAGGACGGGGGACTATGGCTACACCTTC.

This clone showed up just a few times. The V and J genes are TRBV5-5 and TRBJ2-7; weak D call: TRBD2 (5 bases). Deletions cut 4 bases from V and 0 bases from J, with 11 bases between. CDR1 and CDR2 from the germline V gene are SGHKS and YYEKEE (reference sequence). The length of the CDR3 is 14 residues. CDR3 in amino acids: CASSRRTASYEQYF. CDR3 DNA sequence: TGTGCCAGCAGCAGGAGGACGGCCTCCTACGAGCAGTACTTC.

The sample holds one count of this clone. The chain uses TRBV21-1 and TRBJ1-5; the tabulated D call, TRBD1, remains unverified against the DNA. TRBV21-1 constitutes a pseudogene. The CDR3 has 18 residues. DNA for the CDR3: TGTGCCAGCAGCAAAGGGGGGCCAGGGATCTATAGCAATCAGCCCCAGCATTTT. The encoded protein is CASSKGGPGIYSNQPQHF.

The chain uses TRBV15 and TRBJ1-4; D ambiguous. Germline V gene lookup returns CDR1 LNHNV and CDR2 YYDKDF (reference sequence). The V end lost 5 bases, the J end lost 5 bases, and 15 bases lay between the germline ends. CDR3 size: 15 residues. As DNA, the CDR3 is TGTGCCACCAGCGGAGTCGGAGTGAGGAATGAAAAACTGTTTTTT. It encodes CATSGVGVRNEKLFF.

This sequence joins TRBV9 and TRBJ2-1; the match to TRBD2 covers 9 bases. The CDR3 consists of 15 residues. Germline V gene sequence: CDR1 SGDLS, CDR2 YYNGEE. Trimming removed 2 bases from V and 7 bases from J; junction bases left unmatched: 7. CDR3 nucleotide sequence: TGTGCCAGCAGCGTCGCGGGAGGGCCTTTGAATGAGCAGTTCTTC. It specifies CASSVAGGPLNEQFF.

The rearrangement joins TRBV12-5 to TRBJ2-3; TRBD2 matches 11 bases. Germline V gene data show CDR1 as LGHNT and CDR2 as FRNRAP. This CDR3 region has 16 residues. J was trimmed by 3 bases and V by 6 bases; bases with no gene match: 8. CDR3 coding DNA: TGTGCTAGTGGCCCCTATAGCGGGGGGGCGACAGATACGCAGTATTTT. This translates into CASGPYSGGATDTQYF.

V gene TRBV27 combines with J gene TRBJ2-5, with 7 bases aligning to TRBD1. Germline CDR1 MNHEY, CDR2 SMNVEV (reference sequence). V lost 5 bases to trimming and J lost 3 bases; unmatched junction nucleotides: 6. The CDR3 length is 14 residues. The CDR3 nucleotides read TGTGCCAGCAGTCCCCGAGGACAGGAAGAGACCCAGTACTTC. It encodes CASSPRGQEETQYF.

V usage is TRBV3-1 (or the pseudogene TRBV3-2) and J usage is TRBJ1-4; TRBD1 aligns across 11 bases. Germline CDR1 is LGHDT and CDR2 is YNNKEL (reference sequence). Unmatched junction bases numbered 2, after V lost 2 bases and J lost 6 bases. The CDR3 has 15 amino acids. CDR3 loop: CASSQRGQGDEKLFF. In DNA, the CDR3 is TGTGCCAGCAGCCAAAGGGGACAGGGGGATGAAAAACTGTTTTTT.

J is TRBJ1-5 and V is TRBV19; unclear D gene. This CDR3 has 13 amino acids. Germline assignment: CDR1 LNHDA and CDR2 SQIVND (reference sequence). The germline V and J ends were trimmed by 3 bases and 10 bases, with 13 bases remaining between them. In DNA, the CDR3 is TGTGCCAGTAGTATCGTCAGTCAATCACCCCAGCATTTT. Protein sequence: CASSIVSQSPQHF.

This clone was counted only a few times. V and J are TRBV2 and TRBJ1-2; 7 bases align to TRBD1. Germline CDR1 is SNHLY and CDR2 is FYNNEI. There are 14 residues in the CDR3. V lost 0 bases to trimming and J lost 2 bases; unmatched junction nucleotides: 0. The CDR3 is CASSEATGNYGYTF. The DNA of the CDR3 is TGTGCCAGCAGTGAAGCGACAGGGAACTATGGCTACACCTTC. Together with reference TRBV2 and TRBJ1-2, the CDR3 gives the full variable domain: EPEVTQTPSHQVTQMGQEVILRCVPISNHLYFYWYRQILGQKVEFLVSFYNNEISEKSEIFDDQFSVERPDGSNFTLKIRSTKLEDSAMYFCASSEATGNYGYTFGSGTRLTVV.

This chain joins TRBV19 and TRBJ2-4, with 11 bases aligning to TRBD1. The CDR3 sequence is 14 residues long. V dropped 3 bases and J dropped 9; count of bases not matched to a gene: 4. The germline CDR1 and CDR2 sequences are LNHDA and SQIVND (reference sequence). CDR3 DNA sequence: TGTGCCAGTAGTATTGGACAGGGGGCAGGCATTCAGTACTTC. This codes for CASSIGQGAGIQYF.

This clone is a singleton in its sample. The genes are TRBV6-5 and TRBJ2-1; D is perhaps TRBD2 (5 bases). Germline V gene sequence: CDR1 MNHEY, CDR2 SVGAGI. Trimming stripped 6 bases from V and 8 bases from J, with 14 bases between. The CDR3 loop spans 13 amino acids. The DNA for the CDR3 is TGTGCCAGCAGAACAACTAGTACCTATGAGCAGTTCTTC. Amino acids: CASRTTSTYEQFF.